The 31 T cell receptor beta chains below all came from one sample that was sequenced in a study of blood T cells in healthy people across ages. Then a second PCR, running roughly 7 to 11 cycles, was carried out with a sample-barcoded 5' primer and a J-beta primer mix. TCRdb fed the 5' RACE reads into MiXCR, producing one record per CDR3 protein. The data contain roughly 1.5 million distinct CDR3 sequences, roughly 43% of them seen just once; the ten biggest clones take up over 3.5%. The sample comprised blood. These receptors originate from a woman between 18 and 29 years old in good health.

The chain combines TRBV5-1 with TRBJ2-7; D not certain. Trimming took off 0 bases at V and 5 bases at J, with 15 bases between the two ends. The CDR3 is made up of 15 amino acids. CDR1 and CDR2 from the germline V gene are SGHRS and YFSETQ. CDR3: CASSLGDTLRHEQYF. The DNA for the CDR3 is TGCGCCAGCAGCTTGGGAGACACCTTGAGACACGAGCAGTACTTC.

This clonotype has just a few counts. The J gene is TRBJ1-1, the V gene TRBV6-2 or TRBV6-3, with 12 bases fitting TRBD1. Germline loops: CDR1 MNHEY, CDR2 SVGEGT. The CDR3 has 15 residues. The V and J ends lost 6 bases and 5 bases, in that order; junction bases with no gene match: 7. The CDR3 region has the DNA TGTGCCAGCAGCCGGGACAGGGGGCTTGGTACTGAAGCTTTCTTT. Protein: CASSRDRGLGTEAFF.

This clonotype turned up a few times. The chain carries TRBV24-1 and TRBJ2-1, with TRBD1 matching over 9 bases. Trimming cost V 2 bases and J 3 bases; bases outside gene matches: 4. The CDR3 is 16 amino acids. The germline gives CDR1 KGHDR, CDR2 SFDVKD. The CDR3 protein is CATSDSGTGYYNEQFF. DNA for the CDR3: TGTGCCACCAGTGATTCCGGGACAGGGTACTACAATGAGCAGTTCTTC.

In its sample, this clonotype was seen a few times. This clone may be a read error of a much larger clone one base away. The V gene is TRBV18, the J gene TRBJ2-1, with 9 nucleotides matching TRBD2. The CDR3 spans 15 residues. V gave up 3 bases and J gave up 8 bases; unmatched junction bases: 8. Germline values: CDR1 KGHSH, CDR2 LQKENI. The CDR3 here is CASSPVAGGPDEQFF. As DNA, the CDR3 is TGTGCCAGCTCACCCGTTGCGGGGGGGCCTGATGAGCAGTTCTTC. Variable domain in full (rest from reference TRBV18 and TRBJ2-1): NAGVMQNPRHLVRRRGQEARLRCSPMKGHSHVYWYRQLPEEGLKFMVYLQKENIIDESGMPKERFSAEFPKEGPSILRIQQVVRGDSAAYFCASSPVAGGPDEQFFGPGTRLTVL.

Here the CDR3 reads CASSYPTSLYNEQFF. The CDR3 DNA sequence: TGTGCCAGCAGTTACCCTACTTCTCTTTACAATGAGCAGTTCTTC. The rearrangement links TRBV6-2 or TRBV6-3 to TRBJ2-1; D gene uncertain. Germline CDR1 is MNHEY and CDR2 is SVGEGT. V was pared by 2 bases and J by 4 bases, with 12 bases between. This CDR3 has 15 residues.

This clonotype appeared a few times. The chain uses TRBV20-1 and TRBJ2-1; D tentatively reads TRBD1 or TRBD2 (6 bases each). Germline V gene data show CDR1 as DFQATT and CDR2 as SNEGSKA (reference sequence). This CDR3 has 13 amino acids. V was shortened by 1 base and J by 10 bases, with 14 bases between the two germline ends. This CDR3 reads CSARGGGFYEQFF. CDR3 DNA sequence: TGCAGTGCTAGAGGAGGGGGGTTCTACGAGCAGTTCTTC.

This chain links TRBV4-3 with TRBJ2-3; a weak D match, TRBD2 (6 bases). This CDR3 has 15 amino acids. In germline, CDR1 is LGHNA, CDR2 YSLEER. V was trimmed by 1 base and J by 0 bases, leaving 8 bases between them. The CDR3, as DNA: TGCGCCAGCAGCCAAGGGACTATCAGCACAGATACGCAGTATTTT. The encoded protein is CASSQGTISTDTQYF.

This clonotype was counted between two and nine times. The J gene is TRBJ2-1, the V gene TRBV5-1; TRBD2 matches 9 bases. Germline CDR1 reads SGHRS; CDR2 reads YFSETQ. The CDR3 length is 13 residues. V was clipped by 6 bases and J by 8 bases; unmatched bases: 6. The CDR3 bases are TGCGCCAGCATGTTAGCGGGAGCCCATGAGCAGTTCTTC. This codes for CASMLAGAHEQFF.

The chain links TRBV20-1 to TRBJ2-1; D gene unclear. Trimming took 6 bases from V and 9 from J, leaving 9 bases between them. This CDR3 has 10 residues. Germline V gene lookup returns CDR1 DFQATT and CDR2 SNEGSKA (reference sequence). CDR3 region: CSAFPSEQFF. The CDR3 DNA reads TGCAGTGCCTTCCCGAGTGAGCAGTTCTTC.

This clonotype was detected a few times. The chain is built from TRBV27 and TRBJ2-1, with 7 bases matching TRBD2. Germline loops: CDR1 MNHEY, CDR2 SMNVEV (reference sequence). V shed 1 base, J shed 5 bases, and the junction held 2 bases outside the gene matches. The CDR3 is made up of 14 amino acids. CDR3 nucleotides: TGTGCCAGCAGTTTATACCGGGGGGACAATGAGCAGTTCTTC. This codes for CASSLYRGDNEQFF.

The chain joins TRBV29-1 to TRBJ2-5; D possibly corresponds to TRBD1 (5 bases). Trimming shortened V by 7 bases and J by 0 bases, and 9 bases separated the two germline ends. The CDR3 is made up of 12 amino acids. Germline values: CDR1 SQVTM, CDR2 ANQGSEA. The CDR3, as DNA: TGCAGCGCCATGACAGACCAAGAGACCCAGTACTTC. Translating gives CSAMTDQETQYF. Combining the CDR3 with reference TRBV29-1 and TRBJ2-5 gives the whole variable domain SAVISQKPSRDICQRGTSLTIQCQVDSQVTMMFWYRQQPGQSLTLIATANQGSEATYESGFVIDKFPISRPNLTFSTLTVSNMSPEDSSIYLCSAMTDQETQYFGPGTRLLVL.

The V call is TRBV25-1, the J call TRBJ2-1, with 8 bases fitting TRBD2. This CDR3 has 14 amino acids. J was trimmed by 8 bases and V by 2 bases; bases with no gene match: 5. CDR1 is MGHDK, CDR2 SYGVNS, per germline. CDR3 nucleotides: TGTGCCAGCAGTGAAGGCGACGGGGGGGATGAGCAGTTCTTC. Protein: CASSEGDGGDEQFF.

The chain carries TRBV20-1 and TRBJ1-4; D is unresolved. CDR3 length: 14 amino acids. Germline CDR1 reads DFQATT; CDR2 reads SNEGSKA (reference sequence). V shed 0 bases and J shed 4 bases, with 9 bases lying between them. The DNA for the CDR3 is TGCAGTGCTAGAGATGGGCAGCTTAATGAAAAACTGTTTTTT. It codes for CSARDGQLNEKLFF.

The CDR3 DNA is TGCAGTGCCGAATACACAGGGGGACCCACTGAAGCTTTCTTT. Translating it yields CSAEYTGGPTEAFF. This sequence joins TRBV20-1 and TRBJ1-1, with 8 positions matching TRBD1. The germline V gene has CDR1 DFQATT and CDR2 SNEGSKA (reference sequence). This CDR3 is built from 14 residues. V lost 6 bases and J lost 4; bases outside the gene matches: 10.

The gene calls are TRBV4-1 and TRBJ1-2, with D perhaps TRBD1 (6 bases). The V end lost 1 base, the J end lost 4 bases, and 13 bases lay between the germline ends. Germline loops: CDR1 MGHRA, CDR2 YSYEKL. The CDR3 extends over 15 amino acids. CDR3 DNA: TGCGCCAGCAGCCAAGCGCAGACAGGCCCCTATGGCTACACCTTC. This codes for CASSQAQTGPYGYTF.

The rearrangement joins TRBV6-1 to TRBJ1-5; 7 nucleotides align to TRBD1. V dropped 7 bases and J dropped 2; count of bases not matched to a gene: 8. CDR1 is MNHNS, CDR2 SASEGT, per germline. The CDR3 runs 15 residues. The CDR3 loop is CASTTGVSGNQPQHF. As DNA, the CDR3 is TGTGCCAGCACAACAGGGGTCTCGGGCAATCAGCCCCAGCATTTT.

A note on this clonotype: A read error may explain this, as a much larger clone is one base away. The chain combines TRBV7-8 with TRBJ2-7; TRBD2 aligns across 8 bases. CDR1 is SGHVS and CDR2 is FQNEAQ in the germline V gene. This CDR3 is built from 14 residues. CDR3 coding DNA: TGTGCCGGCAGCTTAGCGGGACACTCCTACGAGCAGTACTTC. Its translation is CAGSLAGHSYEQYF.

The chain is built from TRBV20-1 and TRBJ2-6; D not resolved. Trimming shortened V by 7 bases and J by 2 bases, and 12 bases separated the two germline ends. The CDR3 contains 14 residues. Per germline, CDR1 DFQATT and CDR2 SNEGSKA (reference sequence). CDR3 DNA: TGCAGTGTCCCCGGCGGAGCTGGGGCCAACGTCCTGACTTTC. Residues: CSVPGGAGANVLTF.

This clonotype has just a few counts. The chain has TRBV6-5 and TRBJ1-2; D not certain. Between the trimmed V and J ends, which lost 0 bases and 4 bases, there was a span of 12 bases. The CDR3 is 15 residues long. Germline CDR1 reads MNHEY; CDR2 reads SVGAGI. The CDR3 coding sequence is TGTGCCAGCAGTTACTCGGGTCCAAATAGCTATGGCTACACCTTC. This codes for CASSYSGPNSYGYTF.

In its sample, this clonotype was seen a few times. This chain's CDR3 is CASSQARGLEKLFF. The DNA for the CDR3 is TGCGCCAGCAGCCAAGCCAGGGGACTTGAAAAACTGTTTTTT. The V gene is TRBV4-1, the J gene TRBJ1-4, with D possibly TRBD1 on 6 matching bases. This CDR3 region has 14 residues. Germline values: CDR1 MGHRA, CDR2 YSYEKL. Trimming cost V 1 base and J 7 bases, with 10 bases left between them.

The chain links TRBV21-1 to TRBJ1-4; the DNA was not used to check the table's D call, TRBD1. TRBV21-1 constitutes a pseudogene. The CDR3 length is 15 residues. The CDR3 region is CASSLLMDRGEKLFF. CDR3 nucleotide sequence: TGTGCCAGCAGCCTCTTGATGGACAGGGGTGAAAAACTGTTTTTT.

The chain combines TRBV25-1 with TRBJ2-7; D might be TRBD2 (6 bases). Looked up from germline, CDR1 is MGHDK and CDR2 is SYGVNS. With 4 bases removed from V and 2 bases from J, the gap between germline ends came to 12 bases. The CDR3 totals 14 residues. This CDR3 reads CASSGQGGTYEQYF. DNA of the CDR3: TGTGCCAGCAGTGGGCAGGGAGGCACCTACGAGCAGTACTTC.

This clonotype was detected a few times. The chain combines TRBV27 with TRBJ2-3; the D gene is possibly TRBD1 (5 bases). V lost 3 bases and J lost 13, with 20 bases in between. Germline CDR1 reads MNHEY; CDR2 reads SMNVEV (reference sequence). The CDR3 consists of 14 residues. Here the CDR3 DNA reads TGTGCCAGCAGTTTTTTATTGGGGCCTACACGGAAGTATTTT. Translated, it gives CASSFLLGPTRKYF.

This clonotype has a single count. This chain uses TRBV24-1 with TRBJ2-3, with D perhaps TRBD1 or TRBD2 (5 bases each). Germline CDR1 KGHDR, CDR2 SFDVKD. V was clipped by 7 bases and J by 7 bases, with 14 bases between them. The CDR3 is made up of 13 amino acids. Here the CDR3 reads CATRDWDENTQYF. The CDR3 DNA follows: TGTGCCACCAGGGACTGGGACGAAAATACGCAGTATTTT.

V gene TRBV20-1 combines with J gene TRBJ2-1, with 8 bases identical to TRBD2. V lost 5 bases and J lost 2; bases outside the gene matches: 11. Germline values: CDR1 DFQATT, CDR2 SNEGSKA (reference sequence). There are 16 residues in the CDR3. This CDR3 is CSARALAGGPYNEQFF. The CDR3 DNA is TGCAGTGCTCGGGCTCTCGCGGGAGGTCCCTACAATGAGCAGTTCTTC.

V usage is TRBV6-5 and J usage is TRBJ1-6; TRBD1 matches 7 bases. J was trimmed by 5 bases and V by 2 bases; bases with no gene match: 3. Per germline, CDR1 MNHEY and CDR2 SVGAGI. This CDR3 is built from 15 residues. The CDR3 region is CASSYGTANNSPLHF. CDR3 sequence (DNA): TGTGCCAGCAGTTACGGGACAGCCAATAATTCACCCCTCCACTTT.

The genes are TRBV7-2 and TRBJ2-7; 7 bases line up with TRBD2. Trimming took 5 bases from V and 4 from J; bases not matched to a gene: 8. The CDR3 extends over 14 amino acids. Germline V gene lookup returns CDR1 SGHTA and CDR2 FQGNSA. In DNA, the CDR3 is TGTGCCAGCAGCGTAACTAGCGAGGTATACGAGCAGTACTTC. This gives the protein CASSVTSEVYEQYF.

V gene TRBV29-1 combines with J gene TRBJ2-7; tentative D call: TRBD1 (6 bases). The CDR3 has 17 residues. Germline V gene data show CDR1 as SQVTM and CDR2 as ANQGSEA. V was cut by 1 base and J by 7 bases, with 26 bases left in between. CDR3 bases: TGCAGCGTTGAAGTCTTGGCGGAATACGGGACATGGGGAGAGCAGTACTTC. It yields the protein CSVEVLAEYGTWGEQYF.

In this sample, this clonotype turned up a few times. The rearrangement links TRBV6-5 to TRBJ1-2, with a weak D call TRBD1 (5 bases). V was trimmed by 7 bases and J by 6 bases, leaving 9 bases between them. The CDR3 totals 11 residues. Germline V gives CDR1 MNHEY, CDR2 SVGAGI. The CDR3 protein is CASKRGHGYTF. The DNA of the CDR3 is TGTGCCAGCAAAAGGGGCCATGGCTACACCTTC.

The rearrangement joins TRBV12-3 or TRBV12-4 to TRBJ1-6, with 11 bases lining up with TRBD1. Germline trimming cut 6 bases from V and 7 bases from J; bases unmatched to any gene: 14. The CDR3 runs to 18 residues. The CDR3 DNA sequence: TGTGCCAGCAGCCTTTCCATCTTCCGGACAGGGGGCAATTCACCCCTCCACTTT. Protein sequence: CASSLSIFRTGGNSPLHF.

This clonotype came up a few times. J is TRBJ2-5 and V is TRBV5-1; TRBD1 agrees at 7 bases. This CDR3 contains 15 residues. V dropped 2 bases and J dropped 4; count of bases not matched to a gene: 8. CDR1 is SGHRS and CDR2 is YFSETQ in the germline V gene. The CDR3 reads CASSFGTAVIETQYF. CDR3 DNA sequence: TGCGCCAGCAGCTTCGGGACAGCGGTTATAGAGACCCAGTACTTC.